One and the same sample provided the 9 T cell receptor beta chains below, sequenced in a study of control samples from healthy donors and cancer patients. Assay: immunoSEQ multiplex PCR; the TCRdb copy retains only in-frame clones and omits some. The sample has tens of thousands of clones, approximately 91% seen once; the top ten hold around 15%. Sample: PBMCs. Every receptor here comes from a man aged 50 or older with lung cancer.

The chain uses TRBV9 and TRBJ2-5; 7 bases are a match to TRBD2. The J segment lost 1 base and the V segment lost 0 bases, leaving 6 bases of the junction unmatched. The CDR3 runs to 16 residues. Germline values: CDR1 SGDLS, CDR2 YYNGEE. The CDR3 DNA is TGTGCCAGCAGCGTAGGAGCGGGGATGGGCCAAGAGACCCAGTACTTC. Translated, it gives CASSVGAGMGQETQYF.

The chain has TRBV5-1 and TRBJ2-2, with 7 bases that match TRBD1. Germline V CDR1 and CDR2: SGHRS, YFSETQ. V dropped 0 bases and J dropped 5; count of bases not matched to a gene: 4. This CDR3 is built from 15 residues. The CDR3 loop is CASSLVDRETGELFF. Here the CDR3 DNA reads TGCGCCAGCAGCTTGGTAGACAGGGAGACCGGGGAGCTGTTTTTT.

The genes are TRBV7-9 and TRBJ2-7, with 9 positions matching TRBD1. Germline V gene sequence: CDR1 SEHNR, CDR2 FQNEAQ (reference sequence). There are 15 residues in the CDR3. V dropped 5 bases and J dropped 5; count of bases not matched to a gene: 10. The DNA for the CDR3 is TGTGCCAGCAGCCCGCCGGGACAGGGAAACCACGAGCAGTACTTC. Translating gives CASSPPGQGNHEQYF. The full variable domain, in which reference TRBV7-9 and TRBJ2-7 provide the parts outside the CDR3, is DTGVSQNPRHKITKRGQNVTFRCDPISEHNRLYWYRQTLGQGPEFLTYFQNEAQLEKSRLLSDRFSAERPKGSFSTLEIQRTEQGDSAMYLCASSPPGQGNHEQYFGPGTRLTVT.

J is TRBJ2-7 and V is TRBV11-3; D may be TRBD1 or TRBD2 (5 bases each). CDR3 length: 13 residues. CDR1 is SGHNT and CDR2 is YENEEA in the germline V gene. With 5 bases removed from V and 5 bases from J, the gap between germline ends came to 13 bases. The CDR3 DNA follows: TGTGCCAGCAGCACCCGGATGGGGGACGAGCAGTACTTC. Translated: CASSTRMGDEQYF.

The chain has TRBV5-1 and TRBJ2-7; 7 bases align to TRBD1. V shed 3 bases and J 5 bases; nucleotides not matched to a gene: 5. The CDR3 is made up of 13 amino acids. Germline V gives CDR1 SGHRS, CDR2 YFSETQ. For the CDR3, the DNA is TGCGCCAGCAGCTACGACAGGGTGGACGAGCAGTACTTC. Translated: CASSYDRVDEQYF.

The DNA for the CDR3 is TGTGCCACCAGTGGAGATCGACCCGAGCAGTTCTTC. Its translation: CATSGDRPEQFF. The genes are TRBV24-1 and TRBJ2-1; D uncertain. This CDR3 has 12 amino acids. CDR1 KGHDR and CDR2 SFDVKD come from the germline V gene. With 5 bases removed from V and 10 bases from J, the gap between germline ends came to 11 bases.

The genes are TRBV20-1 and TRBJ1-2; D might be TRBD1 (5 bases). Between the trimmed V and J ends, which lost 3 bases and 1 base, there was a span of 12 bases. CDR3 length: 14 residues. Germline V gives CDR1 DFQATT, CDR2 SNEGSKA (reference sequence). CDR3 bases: TGCAGTGCTAGTTTGCTAGACAGTAACTATGGCTACACCTTC. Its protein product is CSASLLDSNYGYTF.

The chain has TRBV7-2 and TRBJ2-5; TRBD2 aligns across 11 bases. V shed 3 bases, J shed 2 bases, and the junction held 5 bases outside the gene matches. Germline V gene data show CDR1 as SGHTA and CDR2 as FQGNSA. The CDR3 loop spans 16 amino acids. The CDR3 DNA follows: TGTGCCAGCAGCTTGTCGACTAGCGGGGAACAAGAGACCCAGTACTTC. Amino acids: CASSLSTSGEQETQYF.

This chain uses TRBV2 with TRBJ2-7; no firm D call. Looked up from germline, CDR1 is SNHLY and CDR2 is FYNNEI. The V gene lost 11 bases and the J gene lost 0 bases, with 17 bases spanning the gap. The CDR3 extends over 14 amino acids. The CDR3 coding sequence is TGTGCCCGCAAAAGGCACGCGAGCTCCTACGAGCAGTACTTC. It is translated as CARKRHASSYEQYF.